This T cell receptor beta chain comes out of a study of monozygotic twins with inflammatory bowel disease. cDNA was produced in eight separate reactions per sample. TCRalpha and TCRbeta cDNA went through two nested PCRs of approximately 16 and 10 cycles. TCRdb reprocessed the 5' RACE reads, keeping one entry per CDR3 protein, no DNA. Recorded here are roughly 200,000 distinct CDR3 sequences; the top ten clones represent approximately 1.6%. On this clonotype itself: Its antigen is currently unknown.

Whole-study findings and limits: Clonotype sharing was lower in IBD patients than healthy twins, most markedly with disease activity.

Whole blood, unsorted for T cells, was the source of total RNA. The sample comprised blood. The clonotype was recovered from a human donor with ulcerative colitis or Crohn's disease, or a healthy co-twin of an affected twin (not recorded which).

The CDR3: CSPGQGNEQYF. J is TRBJ2-7 and V is TRBV20-1; TCRdb proposes TRBD1, but this gene call is untestable without DNA. Per the germline V gene, CDR1 is DFQATT and CDR2 is SNEGSKA (reference sequence). CDR3 length equals 11 residues.